This T cell receptor beta chain was identified during a study of blood T cell repertoires in COVID-19. Study summary: Acute and convalescent COVID-19 samples came from the United States, Italy and Spain.

Trimming removed 1 base from V and 1 base from J, with 13 bases in between. Germline CDR1 SNHLY, CDR2 FYNNEI. This CDR3 is 16 amino acids long. In its sample, this clone was seen once. Original methodology: Nucleated cell counts were estimated from reference gene primer amplification. This table comes from immunoSEQ multiplex PCR, and its TCRdb copy is limited to in-frame clones, with some not included. The V and J calls and clone size were taken over from that table, and D and trimming were inferred from the DNA. The table lists about 330,000 clones, about 89% of them singletons. In terms of age and location, participants ranged from roughly 18 to 90 years and lived in about two dozen US areas.

Sequencing was performed on PBMCs or T cells enriched from blood (not recorded which). This chain connects TRBV2 to TRBJ1-1; D possibly corresponds to TRBD1 (5 bases). This sequence originates from a woman in her twenties or thirties who had recovered from COVID-19. The CDR3 nucleotides are TGTGCCAGCAGTGAAGGGATGAGGAGGGGGAACACTGAAGCTTTCTTT. It specifies CASSEGMRRGNTEAFF.